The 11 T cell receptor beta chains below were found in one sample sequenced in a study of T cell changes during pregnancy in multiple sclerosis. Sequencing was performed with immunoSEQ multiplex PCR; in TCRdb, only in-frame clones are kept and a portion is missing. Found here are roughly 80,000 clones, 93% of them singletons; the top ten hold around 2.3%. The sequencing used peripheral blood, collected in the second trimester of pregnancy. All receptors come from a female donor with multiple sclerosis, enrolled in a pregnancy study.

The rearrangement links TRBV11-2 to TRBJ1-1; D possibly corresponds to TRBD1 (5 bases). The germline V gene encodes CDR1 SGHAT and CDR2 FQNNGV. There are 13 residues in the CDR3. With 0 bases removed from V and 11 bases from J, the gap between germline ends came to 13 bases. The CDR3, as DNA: TGTGCCAGCAGCTTAGATAGATCCAGGGTGGCTTTCTTT. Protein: CASSLDRSRVAFF.

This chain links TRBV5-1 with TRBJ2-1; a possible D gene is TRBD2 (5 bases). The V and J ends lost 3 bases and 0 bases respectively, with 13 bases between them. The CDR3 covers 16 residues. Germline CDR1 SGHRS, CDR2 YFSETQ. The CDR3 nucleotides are TGCGCCAGCAGCTCCGAAAAGCGGTACTCCTACAATGAGCAGTTCTTC. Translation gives CASSSEKRYSYNEQFF.

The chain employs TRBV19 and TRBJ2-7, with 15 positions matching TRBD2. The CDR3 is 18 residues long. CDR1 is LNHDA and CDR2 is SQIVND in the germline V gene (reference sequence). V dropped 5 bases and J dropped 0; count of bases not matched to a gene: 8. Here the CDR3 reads CASSPRGLAGGLSYEQYF. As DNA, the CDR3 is TGTGCCAGTAGTCCACGGGGACTAGCGGGGGGCCTCTCCTACGAGCAGTACTTC.

The CDR3: CASSWTSTDTQYF. DNA of the CDR3: TGTGCCAGCAGCTGGACTAGCACAGATACGCAGTATTTT. The genes are TRBV7-9 and TRBJ2-3; D perhaps matches TRBD2 (5 bases). The CDR3 runs 13 residues. Trimming removed 4 bases from V and 0 bases from J, with 5 bases in between. Germline lookup yields CDR1 SEHNR and CDR2 FQNEAQ (reference sequence). Combining the CDR3 with reference TRBV7-9 and TRBJ2-3 gives the whole variable domain DTGVSQNPRHKITKRGQNVTFRCDPISEHNRLYWYRQTLGQGPEFLTYFQNEAQLEKSRLLSDRFSAERPKGSFSTLEIQRTEQGDSAMYLCASSWTSTDTQYFGPGTRLTVL.

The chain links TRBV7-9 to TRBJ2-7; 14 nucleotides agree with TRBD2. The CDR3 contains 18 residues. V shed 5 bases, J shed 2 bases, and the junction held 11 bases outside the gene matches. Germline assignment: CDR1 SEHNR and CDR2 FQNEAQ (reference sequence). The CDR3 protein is CASSPDPGTSGGTYEQYF. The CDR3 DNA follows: TGTGCCAGCAGCCCAGATCCCGGGACTAGCGGGGGTACCTACGAGCAGTACTTC.

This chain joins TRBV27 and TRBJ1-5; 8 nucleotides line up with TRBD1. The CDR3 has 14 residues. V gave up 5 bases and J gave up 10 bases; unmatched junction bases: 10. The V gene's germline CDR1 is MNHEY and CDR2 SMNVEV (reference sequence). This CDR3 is CASSPGGSLLPQHF. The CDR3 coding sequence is TGTGCCAGCAGTCCAGGGGGCTCCCTATTACCCCAGCATTTT.

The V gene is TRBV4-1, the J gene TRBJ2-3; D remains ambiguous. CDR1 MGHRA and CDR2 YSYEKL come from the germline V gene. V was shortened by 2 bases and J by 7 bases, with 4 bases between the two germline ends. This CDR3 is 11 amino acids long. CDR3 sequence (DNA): TGCGCCAGCAGCCAACATCATACGCAGTATTTT. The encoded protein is CASSQHHTQYF.

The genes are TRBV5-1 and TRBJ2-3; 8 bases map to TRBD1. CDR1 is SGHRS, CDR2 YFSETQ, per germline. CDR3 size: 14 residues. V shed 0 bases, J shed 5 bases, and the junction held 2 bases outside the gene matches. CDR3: CASSLGQGKDTQYF. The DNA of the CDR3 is TGCGCCAGCAGCTTGGGACAGGGGAAAGATACGCAGTATTTT.

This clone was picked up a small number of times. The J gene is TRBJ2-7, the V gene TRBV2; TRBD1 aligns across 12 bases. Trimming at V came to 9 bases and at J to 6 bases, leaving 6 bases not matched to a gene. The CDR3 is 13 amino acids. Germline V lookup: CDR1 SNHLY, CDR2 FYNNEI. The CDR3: CASRGQGAFEQYF. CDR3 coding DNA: TGTGCCAGTAGGGGACAGGGGGCGTTCGAGCAGTACTTC.

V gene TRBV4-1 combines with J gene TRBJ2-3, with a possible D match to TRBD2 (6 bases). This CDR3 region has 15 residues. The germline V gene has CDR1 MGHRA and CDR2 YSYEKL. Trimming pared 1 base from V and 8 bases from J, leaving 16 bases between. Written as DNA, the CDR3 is TGCGCCAGCAGCCAAGGGACGGGGGATCGAGGTACGCAGTATTTT. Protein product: CASSQGTGDRGTQYF.

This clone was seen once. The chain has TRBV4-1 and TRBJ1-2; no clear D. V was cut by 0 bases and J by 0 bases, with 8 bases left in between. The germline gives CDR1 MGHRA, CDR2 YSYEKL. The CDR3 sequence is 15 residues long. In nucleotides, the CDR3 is TGCGCCAGCAGCCAAGATTACAGCACTAACTATGGCTACACCTTC. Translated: CASSQDYSTNYGYTF.